Given below is one TCR beta chain in context. The entry originates in a study of blood T cell repertoires in COVID-19. The CDR3 is made up of 15 amino acids. CDR1 is MNHEY and CDR2 is SMNVEV in the germline V gene (reference sequence). Trimming removed 0 bases from V and 6 bases from J, with 14 bases in between. Sequencing was performed with immunoSEQ multiplex PCR; in TCRdb, only in-frame clones are kept and a portion is missing. This table holds 200,000 to 250,000 clones, 82% found once. This chain connects TRBV27 to TRBJ1-2; a weak D match, TRBD1 (5 bases). The source of this sequence is a woman at least 80 years old with acute or convalescent COVID-19. Specimen: peripheral blood. CDR3 sequence reads: CASSLSFLGGDGYTF. In DNA, the CDR3 is TGTGCCAGCAGTTTATCTTTTTTAGGAGGGGATGGCTACACCTTC.